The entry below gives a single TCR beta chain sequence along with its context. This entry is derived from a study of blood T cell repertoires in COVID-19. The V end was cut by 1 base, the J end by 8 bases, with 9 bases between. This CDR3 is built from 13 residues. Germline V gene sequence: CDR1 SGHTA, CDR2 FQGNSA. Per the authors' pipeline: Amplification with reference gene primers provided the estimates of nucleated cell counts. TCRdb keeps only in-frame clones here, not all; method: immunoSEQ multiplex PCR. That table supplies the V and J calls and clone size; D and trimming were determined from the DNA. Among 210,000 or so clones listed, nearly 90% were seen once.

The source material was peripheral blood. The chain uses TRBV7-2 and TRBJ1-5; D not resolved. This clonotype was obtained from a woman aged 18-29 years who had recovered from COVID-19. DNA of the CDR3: TGTGCCAGCAGCTTAGGCGGGTACGAGCCCCAGCATTTT. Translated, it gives CASSLGGYEPQHF.